The rows below give T cell receptor beta chains drawn from one sample of a study of post-analysis software for immune sequencing data. MiXCR, applied by TCRdb to the PCR reads, yields one record per CDR3 protein. The sample shows roughly 580,000 distinct CDR3 sequences, about 44% of them seen only once. The sequenced sample was blood. The receptors originated from a girl under 18 with multiple sclerosis. Each CDR3 is given with its conserved first and last residue. Each record gives: CDR3 DNA, CDR3 protein, CDR3 length, clone size, D gene, J gene, V gene. The D gene is left open where the match is weak. The listing skips clone size in some rows; elsewhere it reads once, few, many or a size class.

CDR3 DNA: TGTGCCAGCAGGGCCCCGGGGGGGGGCACAGATACGCAGTATTTT; CDR3 protein: CASRAPGGGTDTQYF; CDR3 length: 15; clone size: .; D gene: TRBD2; J gene: TRBJ2-3; V gene: TRBV7-9
CDR3 DNA: TGCAGCGTTGAAGAGAGGACAGGTTCCTATGGCTACACCTTC; CDR3 protein: CSVEERTGSYGYTF; CDR3 length: 14; clone size: .; D gene: TRBD1; J gene: TRBJ1-2; V gene: TRBV29-1
CDR3 DNA: TGTGCCAGCAGCTTAGCCAGGGGTGGCACAGATACGCAGTATTTT; CDR3 protein: CASSLARGGTDTQYF; CDR3 length: 15; clone size: .; D gene: .; J gene: TRBJ2-3; V gene: TRBV7-2
CDR3 DNA: TGCGCCAGCAGCCCTCAGGGATTAGGCCAAGAGACCCAGTACTTC; CDR3 protein: CASSPQGLGQETQYF; CDR3 length: 15; clone size: few; D gene: .; J gene: TRBJ2-5; V gene: TRBV5-1
CDR3 DNA: TGTGCCAGCACCTCGGGGGGCCTAACAAAGGAGGCCAACGTCCTGACTTTC; CDR3 protein: CASTSGGLTKEANVLTF; CDR3 length: 17; clone size: once; D gene: .; J gene: TRBJ2-6; V gene: TRBV6-5
CDR3 DNA: TGTGCCAGCAGCCTTACAGGGAACCCGGTCGAAGCTTTCTTT; CDR3 protein: CASSLTGNPVEAFF; CDR3 length: 14; clone size: .; D gene: .; J gene: TRBJ1-1; V gene: TRBV7-9
CDR3 DNA: TGTGCCAGCAGTTTCAGACAGGGCGTGAACACTGAAGCTTTCTTT; CDR3 protein: CASSFRQGVNTEAFF; CDR3 length: 15; clone size: few; D gene: TRBD1; J gene: TRBJ1-1; V gene: TRBV6-5
CDR3 DNA: TGTGCCAGCAGCTGGCGACAGGTGACGTCCTACGAGCAGTACTTC; CDR3 protein: CASSWRQVTSYEQYF; CDR3 length: 15; clone size: few; D gene: .; J gene: TRBJ2-7; V gene: TRBV7-2
CDR3 DNA: TGTGCCAGCAGTGTGACAGGGGGGAGCACTGAAGCTTTCTTT; CDR3 protein: CASSVTGGSTEAFF; CDR3 length: 14; clone size: few; D gene: TRBD1; J gene: TRBJ1-1; V gene: TRBV12-3/TRBV12-4
CDR3 DNA: TGTGCCAGCAGCATGGGAACAGACTATGGCTACACCTTC; CDR3 protein: CASSMGTDYGYTF; CDR3 length: 13; clone size: few; D gene: .; J gene: TRBJ1-2; V gene: TRBV7-9
CDR3 DNA: TGTGCCTGGAGGCTAGGATCTCGCGGGAGGGGAGTAGTTGAGCAGTTCTTC; CDR3 protein: CAWRLGSRGRGVVEQFF; CDR3 length: 17; clone size: few; D gene: TRBD2; J gene: TRBJ2-1; V gene: TRBV30
CDR3 DNA: TGTGCCAGCAGTCCCCGGGACGGCGGTATATATGGCTACACCTTC; CDR3 protein: CASSPRDGGIYGYTF; CDR3 length: 15; clone size: .; D gene: .; J gene: TRBJ1-2; V gene: TRBV12-3/TRBV12-4
CDR3 DNA: TGCAGCGTCCTTAGGGGGGCGGGGCGGCAAGAGACCCAGTACTTC; CDR3 protein: CSVLRGAGRQETQYF; CDR3 length: 15; clone size: .; D gene: .; J gene: TRBJ2-5; V gene: TRBV29-1
CDR3 DNA: TGTGCCAGCATTACAGCGGGAGTGACAGATACGCAGTATTTT; CDR3 protein: CASITAGVTDTQYF; CDR3 length: 14; clone size: few; D gene: TRBD2; J gene: TRBJ2-3; V gene: TRBV12-3/TRBV12-4
CDR3 DNA: TGTGCCAGCAGCCAAAACGGACCCTACACTGAAGCTTTCTTT; CDR3 protein: CASSQNGPYTEAFF; CDR3 length: 14; clone size: .; D gene: .; J gene: TRBJ1-1; V gene: TRBV14
CDR3 DNA: TGTGCCAGCAGTGAGGACAGCCCTATAGATACGCAGTATTTT; CDR3 protein: CASSEDSPIDTQYF; CDR3 length: 14; clone size: .; D gene: .; J gene: TRBJ2-3; V gene: TRBV6-1
CDR3 DNA: TGCAGTGCTAGACGGGGGGGGACCTACAATGAGCAGTTCTTC; CDR3 protein: CSARRGGTYNEQFF; CDR3 length: 14; clone size: .; D gene: TRBD2; J gene: TRBJ2-1; V gene: TRBV20-1